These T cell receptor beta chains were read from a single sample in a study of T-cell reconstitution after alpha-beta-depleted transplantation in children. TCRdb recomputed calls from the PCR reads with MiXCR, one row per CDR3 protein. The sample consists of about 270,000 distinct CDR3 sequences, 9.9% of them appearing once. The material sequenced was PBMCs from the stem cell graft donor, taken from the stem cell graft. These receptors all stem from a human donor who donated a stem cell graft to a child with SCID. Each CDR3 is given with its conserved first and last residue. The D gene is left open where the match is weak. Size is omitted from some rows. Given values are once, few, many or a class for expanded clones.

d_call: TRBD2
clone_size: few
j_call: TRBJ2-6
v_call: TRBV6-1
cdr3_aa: CASSSYSGGAGGANVLTF
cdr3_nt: TGTGCCAGCAGCTCCTATAGCGGGGGGGCAGGTGGGGCCAACGTCCTGACTTTC

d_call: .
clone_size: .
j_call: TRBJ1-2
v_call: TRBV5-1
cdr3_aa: CASSSDANNYGYTF
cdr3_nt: TGCGCCAGCAGCTCGGACGCCAATAACTATGGCTACACCTTC

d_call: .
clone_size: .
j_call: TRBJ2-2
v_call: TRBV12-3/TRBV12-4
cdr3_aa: CASSPPQWSRTWELFF
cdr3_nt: TGTGCCAGCAGTCCGCCCCAGTGGTCCCGCACCTGGGAGCTGTTTTTT

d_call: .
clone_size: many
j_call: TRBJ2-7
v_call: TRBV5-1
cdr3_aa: CASSSTVSYEQYF
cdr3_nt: TGCGCCAGCAGCTCTACAGTCTCCTACGAGCAGTACTTC

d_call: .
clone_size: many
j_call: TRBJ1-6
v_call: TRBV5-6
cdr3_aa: CASSYGGSNSPLHF
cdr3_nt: TGTGCCAGCAGCTATGGGGGTTCCAATTCACCCCTCCACTTT

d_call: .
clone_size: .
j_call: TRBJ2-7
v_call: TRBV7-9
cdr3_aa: CASSPGETAIHYEQYF
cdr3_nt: TGTGCCAGCAGCCCTGGTGAGACTGCCATCCACTACGAGCAGTACTTC

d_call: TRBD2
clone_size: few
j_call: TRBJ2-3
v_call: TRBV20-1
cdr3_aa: CSARDPGGGPTDTQYF
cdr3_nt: TGCAGTGCTAGAGATCCCGGGGGGGGACCCACAGATACGCAGTATTTT

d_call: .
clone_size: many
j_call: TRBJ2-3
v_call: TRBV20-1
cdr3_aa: CSVLGWGDADTQYF
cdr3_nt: TGCAGTGTTCTGGGGTGGGGGGACGCAGATACGCAGTATTTT

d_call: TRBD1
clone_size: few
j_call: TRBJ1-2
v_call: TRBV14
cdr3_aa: CASSQSQQGDGYTF
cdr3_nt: TGTGCCAGCAGCCAAAGTCAACAGGGGGATGGCTACACCTTC

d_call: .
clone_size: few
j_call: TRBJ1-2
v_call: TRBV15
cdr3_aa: CATSRDFAARGYTF
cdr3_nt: TGTGCCACCAGCAGAGATTTTGCGGCTCGTGGCTACACCTTC

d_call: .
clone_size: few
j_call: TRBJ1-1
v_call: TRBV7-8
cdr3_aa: CASSNPRVLNRTEAFF
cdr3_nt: TGTGCCAGCAGCAACCCCAGGGTACTAAATCGCACTGAAGCTTTCTTT

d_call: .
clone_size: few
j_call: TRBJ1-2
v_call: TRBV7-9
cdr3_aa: CASSPRENRPNYGYTF
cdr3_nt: TGTGCCAGCAGCCCCCGAGAGAACAGACCCAACTATGGCTACACCTTC

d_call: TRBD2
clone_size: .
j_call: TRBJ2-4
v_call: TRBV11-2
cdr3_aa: CASSQSLAGGFTKNIQYF
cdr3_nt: TGTGCCAGCAGCCAATCACTAGCGGGGGGATTTACCAAAAACATTCAGTACTTC

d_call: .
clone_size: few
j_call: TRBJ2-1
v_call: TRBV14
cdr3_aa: CASSQARGWGNEQFF
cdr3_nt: TGTGCCAGCAGCCAAGCGAGAGGTTGGGGGAATGAGCAGTTCTTC

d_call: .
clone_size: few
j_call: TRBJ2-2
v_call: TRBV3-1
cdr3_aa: CASSQGTVGTGELFF
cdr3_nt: TGTGCCAGCAGCCAAGGGACCGTAGGTACCGGGGAGCTGTTTTTT

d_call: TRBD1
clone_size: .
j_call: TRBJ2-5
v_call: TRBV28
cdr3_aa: CASSAPGQGALWVETQYF
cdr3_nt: TGTGCCAGCAGTGCCCCGGGGCAGGGGGCCTTGTGGGTAGAGACCCAGTACTTC

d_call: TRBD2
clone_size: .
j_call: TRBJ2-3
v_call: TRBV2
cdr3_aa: CASSEPLAGGRDTQYF
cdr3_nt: TGTGCCAGCAGCGAACCTCTAGCGGGGGGGCGAGATACGCAGTATTTT

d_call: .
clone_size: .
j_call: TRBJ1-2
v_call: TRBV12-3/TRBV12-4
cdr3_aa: CASSPGQTYGYTF
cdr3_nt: TGTGCCAGCAGCCCAGGACAGACATATGGCTACACCTTC

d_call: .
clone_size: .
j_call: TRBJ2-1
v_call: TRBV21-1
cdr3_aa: CASSKGEAGQFF
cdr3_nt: TGTGCCAGCAGCAAAGGGGAGGCCGGGCAGTTCTTC

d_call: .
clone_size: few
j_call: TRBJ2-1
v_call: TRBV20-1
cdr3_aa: CSAISEYNEQFF
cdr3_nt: TGCAGTGCTATATCGGAGTACAATGAGCAGTTCTTC

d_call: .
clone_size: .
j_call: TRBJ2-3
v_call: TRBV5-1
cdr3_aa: CASSSQGATTDTQYF
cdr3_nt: TGCGCCAGCAGCTCGCAGGGCGCCACCACAGATACGCAGTATTTT

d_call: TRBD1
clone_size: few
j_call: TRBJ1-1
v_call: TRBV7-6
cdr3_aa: CASSVTGGGTEAFF
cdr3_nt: TGTGCCAGCAGCGTCACAGGGGGAGGAACTGAAGCTTTCTTT

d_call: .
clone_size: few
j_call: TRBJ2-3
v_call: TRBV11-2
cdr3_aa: CASSLGSPGSADTQYF
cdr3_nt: TGTGCCAGCAGCTTAGGATCACCGGGGTCCGCAGATACGCAGTATTTT

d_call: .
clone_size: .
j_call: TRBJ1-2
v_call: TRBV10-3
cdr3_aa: CAISENVGGYTF
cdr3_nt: TGTGCCATCAGTGAAAATGTCGGTGGCTACACCTTC

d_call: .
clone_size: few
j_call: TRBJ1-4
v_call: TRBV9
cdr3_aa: CASSVAGGDEKLFF
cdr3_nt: TGTGCCAGCAGCGTAGCCGGGGGGGATGAAAAACTGTTTTTT

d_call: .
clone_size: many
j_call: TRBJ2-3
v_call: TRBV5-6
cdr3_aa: CASSLVVGTLVSQYF
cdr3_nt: TGTGCCAGCAGCTTGGTGGTCGGTACCCTAGTCTCGCAGTATTTT

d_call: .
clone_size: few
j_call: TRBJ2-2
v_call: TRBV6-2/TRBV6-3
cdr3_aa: CASSYSSGSGELFF
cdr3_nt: TGTGCCAGCAGTTACTCGAGTGGGTCCGGGGAGCTGTTTTTT

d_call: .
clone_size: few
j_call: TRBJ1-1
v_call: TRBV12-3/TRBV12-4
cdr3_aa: CASRGIGTEAFF
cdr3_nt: TGTGCCAGCAGGGGAATCGGGACTGAAGCTTTCTTT

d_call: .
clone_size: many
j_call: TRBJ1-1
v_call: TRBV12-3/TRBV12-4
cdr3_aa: CASTRADTEAFF
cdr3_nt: TGTGCCAGCACTCGGGCGGACACTGAAGCTTTCTTT